The 19 T cell receptor beta chains below were found in one sample sequenced in a study of OX40 agonist ivuxolimab in advanced cancers. Produced via immunoSEQ multiplex PCR; TCRdb's table is partial and in-frame only. Of fewer than 35,000 clones listed, approximately 89% were seen once; the top ten hold 9.1%. Sample: CD4+ or CD8+ T cells sorted from blood, taken in a trial of the OX40 agonist ivuxolimab. Receptor source: an adult with an advanced solid tumor such as melanoma, head and neck, liver or kidney cancer.

The gene calls are TRBV11-2 and TRBJ2-5; D possibly uses TRBD1 or TRBD2 (5 bases each). CDR1 is SGHAT and CDR2 is FQNNGV in the germline V gene. V dropped 4 bases and J dropped 3 bases, with 12 bases sitting between them. This CDR3 comprises 14 residues. The DNA for the CDR3 is TGTGCCAGCAGCTCGGGACGGATCAAAGAGACCCAGTACTTC. Protein product: CASSSGRIKETQYF.

This chain joins TRBV28 and TRBJ2-2; D ambiguous. Per germline, CDR1 MDHEN and CDR2 SYDVKM. The CDR3 contains 11 residues. Between the trimmed V and J ends, which lost 3 bases and 9 bases, there was a span of 5 bases. CDR3 DNA: TGTGCCAGCAGTTTTTGGCGGGAGCTGTTTTTT. Encoded protein: CASSFWRELFF.

J is TRBJ1-5 and V is TRBV19; perhaps TRBD1 as D (5 bases). Germline V lookup: CDR1 LNHDA, CDR2 SQIVND (reference sequence). This CDR3 is 18 amino acids long. V was pared by 1 base and J by 1 base, with 17 bases between. CDR3 residues: CASSIGRGQGRSNQPQHF. The CDR3 DNA is TGTGCCAGTAGTATAGGCCGTGGGCAGGGCCGGAGCAATCAGCCCCAGCATTTT.

This sequence joins TRBV2 and TRBJ2-7; 8 bases agree with TRBD1. Germline V gene sequence: CDR1 SNHLY, CDR2 FYNNEI. CDR3 length: 18 amino acids. Germline trimming cut 4 bases from V and 2 bases from J; bases unmatched to any gene: 16. The CDR3 DNA is TGTGCCAGCAGTGGGCGACCCGTCTCAGACAGGGGCACCTACGAGCAGTACTTC. Protein: CASSGRPVSDRGTYEQYF.

This clone occurred once. The genes are TRBV27 and TRBJ2-1, with 14 bases matching TRBD2. V was pared by 8 bases and J by 2 bases, with 8 bases of the junction left unmatched. The germline V gene has CDR1 MNHEY and CDR2 SMNVEV (reference sequence). The CDR3 sequence is 17 residues long. The DNA of the CDR3 is TGTGCCAGCCACAGGGGACTAGCGGGAGTTACCTACAATGAGCAGTTCTTC. The encoded protein is CASHRGLAGVTYNEQFF.

The gene calls are TRBV7-2 and TRBJ2-5; D is possibly TRBD1 (5 bases). The J call may be in error: the DNA end matches TRBJ2-7 better. This CDR3 is 13 amino acids long. Germline V gene data show CDR1 as SGHTA and CDR2 as FQGNSA. CDR3 loop: CASSFWGGHEQYF. CDR3 DNA sequence: TGTGCCAGCAGCTTTTGGGGCGGCCACGAGCAGTACTTC.

This sequence joins TRBV9 and TRBJ1-1; D gene uncertain. V was clipped by 0 bases and J by 5 bases, with 8 bases between them. The CDR3 runs 13 residues. The germline gives CDR1 SGDLS, CDR2 YYNGEE. The CDR3 sequence is CASSVEKGTEAFF. The CDR3 DNA reads as TGTGCCAGCAGCGTAGAGAAGGGTACTGAAGCTTTCTTT.

This chain connects TRBV9 to TRBJ1-5, with TRBD1 as a possible D gene (5 bases). V gave up 4 bases and J gave up 5 bases, with 13 bases separating them. This CDR3 spans 14 amino acids. Looked up from germline, CDR1 is SGDLS and CDR2 is YYNGEE. In nucleotides, the CDR3 is TGTGCCAGCAGCCCCGGGGACGGCTATCAGCCCCAGCATTTT. The encoded protein is CASSPGDGYQPQHF.

This chain uses TRBV9 with TRBJ1-5; TRBD1 matches 8 bases. This CDR3 comprises 16 residues. Germline-derived CDR1 and CDR2 are SGDLS and YYNGEE. The V segment lost 3 bases and the J segment 1 base; nucleotides outside the gene matches: 6. The DNA for the CDR3 is TGTGCCAGCAGCGACCCGTGGGACAGGAGCAATCAGCCCCAGCATTTT. Translation gives CASSDPWDRSNQPQHF.

This chain uses TRBV7-2 with TRBJ2-4; 12 nucleotides align to TRBD1. Germline CDR1 and CDR2: SGHTA and FQGNSA. This CDR3 is 15 amino acids long. V was pared by 1 base and J by 9 bases, with 4 bases of the junction left unmatched. For the CDR3, the DNA is TGTGCCAGCAGCTTAGAGGGACAGGGGGCCGCCATTCAGTACTTC. Its protein product is CASSLEGQGAAIQYF. Complete variable domain (other parts from reference TRBV7-2 and TRBJ2-4): GAGVSQSPSNKVTEKGKDVELRCDPISGHTALYWYRQSLGQGLEFLIYFQGNSAPDKSGLPSDRFSAERTGGSVSTLTIQRTQQEDSAVYLCASSLEGQGAAIQYFGAGTRLSVL.

The chain joins TRBV19 to TRBJ2-1; 7 bases fit TRBD2. The length of the CDR3 is 15 residues. The germline V gene has CDR1 LNHDA and CDR2 SQIVND (reference sequence). Trimming at V came to 4 bases and at J to 0 bases, leaving 3 bases not matched to a gene. CDR3 in amino acids: CASSNLAASYNEQFF. The CDR3 DNA follows: TGTGCCAGTAGTAATCTAGCGGCCTCCTACAATGAGCAGTTCTTC.

This sequence joins TRBV6-5 and TRBJ2-2, with no clear D. V was clipped by 6 bases and J by 8 bases, with 13 bases between them. The CDR3 extends over 13 amino acids. Germline V gene data show CDR1 as MNHEY and CDR2 as SVGAGI. The CDR3 loop reads CASSPWTKGELFF. DNA for the CDR3: TGTGCCAGCAGCCCCTGGACCAAAGGGGAGCTGTTTTTT.

V usage is TRBV7-2 and J usage is TRBJ2-4; unclear D gene. Deletions cut 1 base from V and 0 bases from J, with 13 bases between. CDR3 length: 17 residues. Germline assignment: CDR1 SGHTA and CDR2 FQGNSA. The chain's CDR3 is CASSLGLRRIAKNIQYF. DNA for the CDR3: TGTGCCAGCAGCTTAGGTCTTCGGCGGATAGCCAAAAACATTCAGTACTTC.

This chain joins TRBV7-2 and TRBJ1-2; unclear D gene. The V and J ends lost 4 bases and 5 bases respectively, with 23 bases between them. Germline values: CDR1 SGHTA, CDR2 FQGNSA. There are 17 residues in the CDR3. The CDR3 DNA reads as TGTGCCAGCAGCTCGAGACGGACTCACGTCTTAGGATATGGCTACACCTTC. It codes for CASSSRRTHVLGYGYTF. Full variable domain (missing parts from reference TRBV7-2 and TRBJ1-2): GAGVSQSPSNKVTEKGKDVELRCDPISGHTALYWYRQSLGQGLEFLIYFQGNSAPDKSGLPSDRFSAERTGGSVSTLTIQRTQQEDSAVYLCASSSRRTHVLGYGYTFGSGTRLTVV.

The chain links TRBV7-2 to TRBJ1-5, with D tentatively TRBD1 (6 bases). This CDR3 has 15 residues. The V end was cut by 8 bases, the J end by 2 bases, with 16 bases between. Germline values: CDR1 SGHTA, CDR2 FQGNSA. In DNA, the CDR3 is TGTGCCAGCCACGAGGGGGTTTTTGGCAATCAGCCCCAGCATTTT. Its protein is CASHEGVFGNQPQHF.

The rearrangement uses TRBV6-5 and TRBJ2-7; D unclear. Germline CDR1 MNHEY, CDR2 SVGAGI. Trimming pared 7 bases from V and 3 bases from J, leaving 13 bases between. CDR3 length: 13 residues. CDR3 residues: CASKDPAGYEQYF. The CDR3 DNA sequence: TGTGCCAGCAAAGACCCGGCTGGCTACGAGCAGTACTTC.

The chain uses TRBV4-1 and TRBJ1-2; 8 nucleotides agree with TRBD1. The CDR3 contains 18 residues. The ends lost 0 bases at V and 0 bases at J; junction bases unmatched: 9. Germline values: CDR1 MGHRA, CDR2 YSYEKL. CDR3: CASSQDQGDRRTNYGYTF. In nucleotides, the CDR3 is TGCGCCAGCAGCCAAGATCAGGGGGACAGGCGGACTAACTATGGCTACACCTTC.

The chain uses TRBV6-5 and TRBJ1-4; weak D call: TRBD1 (5 bases). Trimming cost V 2 bases and J 7 bases, with 14 bases left between them. CDR3 size: 15 residues. Germline V gene data show CDR1 as MNHEY and CDR2 as SVGAGI. This CDR3 reads CASSYSFGHREKLFF. CDR3 bases: TGTGCCAGCAGTTACAGTTTTGGACATCGTGAAAAACTGTTTTTT.

This chain uses TRBV7-9 with TRBJ2-1, with TRBD2 matching over 8 bases. Trimming cost V 9 bases and J 9 bases; bases outside gene matches: 10. The CDR3 loop spans 13 amino acids. Germline V gene sequence: CDR1 SEHNR, CDR2 FQNEAQ (reference sequence). CDR3 nucleotide sequence: TGTGCCAGTACTACTAGCGGCCTTTTTGAGCAGTTCTTC. It is translated as CASTTSGLFEQFF.